Listed below are T cell receptor beta chains from one sample, sequenced in a study of post-analysis software for immune sequencing data. One entry per CDR3 protein results from TCRdb running MiXCR on the PCR reads. Counted here are around 200,000 distinct CDR3 sequences, 29% occurring once; the ten biggest clones make up around 3.2%. Sequenced input: blood. These receptors all come from a girl aged 2-17 years with multiple sclerosis. Both conserved end residues are part of each CDR3.

>12|TRBV29-1|TRBJ1-2
CSVDSGSRSYTF
>12|TRBV15|TRBJ2-1
CATSRGAYEQFF
>18|TRBV3-1|TRBJ2-7
CASSQGRGQGRASYEQYF
>15|TRBV20-1|TRBJ2-3
CSAETGTSLTDTQYF
>12|TRBV27|NA
CASSSPGLEQYF
>19|TRBV12-3/TRBV12-4|TRBJ2-1
CASSAGLAGGPSSYNEQFF
>14|TRBV20-1|TRBJ1-1
CSARDPGRGTEAFF
>13|TRBV20-1|TRBJ1-1
CGANRELTTEAFF
>14|TRBV7-8|TRBJ2-2
CASSSASVPGELFF
>14|TRBV15|TRBJ1-2
CATSRDLTGLGYTF